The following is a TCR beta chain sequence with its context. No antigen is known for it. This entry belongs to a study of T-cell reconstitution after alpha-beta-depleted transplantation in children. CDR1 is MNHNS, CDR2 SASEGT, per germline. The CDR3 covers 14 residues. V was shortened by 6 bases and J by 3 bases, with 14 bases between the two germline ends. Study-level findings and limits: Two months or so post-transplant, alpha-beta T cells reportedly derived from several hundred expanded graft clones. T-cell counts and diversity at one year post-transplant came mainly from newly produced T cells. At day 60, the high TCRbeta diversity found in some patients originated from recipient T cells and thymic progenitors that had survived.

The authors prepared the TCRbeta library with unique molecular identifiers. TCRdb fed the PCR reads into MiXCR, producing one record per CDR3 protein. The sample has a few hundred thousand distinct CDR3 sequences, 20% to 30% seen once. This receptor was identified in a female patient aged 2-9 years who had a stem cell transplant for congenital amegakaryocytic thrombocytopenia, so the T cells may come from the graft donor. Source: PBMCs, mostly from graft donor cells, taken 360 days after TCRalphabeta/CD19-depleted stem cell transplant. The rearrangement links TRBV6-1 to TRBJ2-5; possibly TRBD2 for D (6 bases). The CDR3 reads CASSHRRLEETQYF. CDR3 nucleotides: TGTGCCAGCAGCCACAGGAGACTAGAAGAGACCCAGTACTTC.